This T cell receptor (beta chain) comes out of a study of blood T cell repertoires in COVID-19. Study details: Researchers got acute and convalescent COVID-19 samples from the United States, Italy and Spain. In each case, the material was cDNA or gDNA derived from T cells, B-cell-depleted T cells, or PBMCs.

The authors' processing: Nucleated cell number was recorded as an estimate derived from reference gene primer amplification. Sequenced by immunoSEQ multiplex PCR; TCRdb stores in-frame clones only, minus some. Clone size and the V and J calls come from that table; the DNA yielded D and trimming. Of 150,000 to 200,000 clones in the sample, around 90% were seen once. CDR3 length: 11 residues. Trimming took off 6 bases at V and 6 bases at J, with 9 bases between the two ends. This clonotype was obtained from a man aged 55 to 70 with acute or convalescent COVID-19. What was sequenced was peripheral blood. The V gene is TRBV12-3 or TRBV12-4, the J gene TRBJ2-7, with D perhaps TRBD2 (6 bases). CDR3 protein: CASRGAGEQYF. The CDR3 DNA sequence: TGTGCCAGCAGGGGAGCGGGCGAGCAGTACTTC.